This T cell receptor beta chain was recovered during a study of Graves' ophthalmopathy and Graves' hyperthyroidism. Study summary: By definition, stable hyperthyroidism involved no ophthalmopathy within 18 months of follow-up.

The CDR3 loop spans 14 amino acids. Germline CDR1 and CDR2: SEHNR and FQNEAQ (reference sequence). The ends were cut back, 7 bases at V and 0 bases at J, with 12 bases in the middle. Study results and limitations: Most expanded thyroid clonotypes above 0.001 frequency also appeared in blood.

Beta-chain TCR CDR3 regions were amplified from RNA transcripts. Second-round multiplex PCR came after first-round RT-PCR with HTBI primers. Each CDR3 protein is one row after TCRdb ran MiXCR on the multiplex PCR reads. Of around 1.1 million distinct CDR3 sequences in the sample, 35% to 40% were seen once. Ages of hyperthyroidism patients ran from 18 to 65, and their diagnoses were new, under 2 months' duration. It was on clinical symptoms, serum thyroxine, TRAb, thyroid ultrasound and orbital computed tomography that diagnosis relied. Turning to this clonotype: The target antigen is unknown.

Material for sequencing was peripheral blood or thyroid tissue (not recorded which). The sequence was collected from an adult man with Graves' hyperthyroidism. V is TRBV7-9 and J is TRBJ2-5; D is possibly TRBD2 (6 bases). CDR3 in DNA: TGTGCCAGCAACTTTCCGGGGGACCAAGAGACCCAGTACTTC. Protein sequence: CASNFPGDQETQYF.